These T cell receptor beta chains were read from a single sample in a study of CD8+ T cells in alopecia areata. The method was immunoSEQ multiplex PCR; TCRdb's version includes in-frame clones alone and lacks a portion of them. The sample carries 100,000 or so clones, 60% recorded once. Here the sequenced sample was CD8+ T cells sorted from blood, taken between weeks 55 and 65, from a patient treated with tofacitinib. The receptors were gathered from a human donor with alopecia areata. The CDR3 runs from the conserved cysteine through the conserved F or W. The D gene is left open where the match is weak. Where a row states a size, it is once, few, many or the class of an expanded clone; other rows omit it.

cdr3_aa,cdr3_nt,v_call,j_call,clone_size,d_call
CASSTTAANPPLHF,TGTGCCAGCAGTACGACAGCTGCGAATCCACCCCTCCACTTT,TRBV6-1,TRBJ1-6,.,.
CASGNQPQHF,TGTGCCAGCGGGAATCAGCCCCAGCATTTT,TRBV2,TRBJ1-5,.,.
CASSGGLAGNYYEQYF,TGTGCCAGCAGCGGTGGGCTAGCGGGGAACTACTACGAGCAGTACTTC,TRBV7-3,TRBJ2-7,few,TRBD2
CACTPGSPLHF,TGTGCCTGTACGCCGGGGTCACCCCTCCACTTT,TRBV30,TRBJ1-6,.,.
CASSETENSGANVLTF,TGTGCCAGCAGCGAGACGGAAAACTCTGGGGCCAACGTCCTGACTTTC,TRBV9,TRBJ2-6,.,.
CASSILAGGLNEQFF,TGTGCCAGCAGTATCCTAGCGGGGGGGCTTAATGAGCAGTTCTTC,TRBV6-1,TRBJ2-1,.,TRBD2
CSVDPGANEKLFF,TGCAGCGTTGATCCGGGGGCTAATGAAAAACTGTTTTTT,TRBV29-1,TRBJ1-4,.,.
CASILNSIYGYTF,TGTGCCAGCATTCTCAACAGTATCTATGGCTACACCTTC,TRBV6-1,TRBJ1-2,.,.
CASSSWGNAGNTIYF,TGTGCCAGCAGTTCTTGGGGGAATGCTGGAAACACCATATATTTT,TRBV28,TRBJ1-3,.,.
CASSQTGTGVTEAFF,TGCGCCAGCAGCCAAACCGGGACAGGGGTGACTGAAGCTTTCTTT,TRBV4-1,TRBJ1-1,once,TRBD1
CASRSGSNIQYF,TGTGCCAGCAGGTCCGGCTCAAACATTCAGTACTTC,TRBV7-9,TRBJ2-4,.,.
CASSPRLAGAEQYF,TGTGCCAGCAGCCCCCGACTAGCGGGGGCCGAGCAGTACTTC,TRBV9,TRBJ2-7,.,TRBD2
CASSYGQVEAFF,TGTGCCAGCAGTTACGGACAGGTTGAAGCTTTCTTT,TRBV6-5,TRBJ1-1,.,TRBD1
CASSPRDRGETQYF,TGTGCCAGCAGCCCCCGGGACAGGGGAGAGACCCAGTACTTC,TRBV27,TRBJ2-5,few,TRBD1
CASSYQGTLYGYTF,TGTGCCAGCAGTTACCAGGGGACCCTATATGGCTACACCTTC,TRBV6-5,TRBJ1-2,.,.
CASSTTDAAYEQYF,TGTGCCAGCAGCACGACAGACGCCGCGTACGAGCAGTACTTC,TRBV7-2,TRBJ2-7,.,.